This T cell receptor beta chain was sequenced during a study of tissue T cells after allogeneic stem cell transplantation. Study context: Viable blood and marrow gave sorted CD3+ T cells if numbers allowed. Whole-study findings and limits: Only a limited share of tissue TCRs appeared in blood or spleen.

The germline V gene encodes CDR1 ENHRY and CDR2 SYGVKD. V dropped 4 bases and J dropped 5; count of bases not matched to a gene: 11. This CDR3 is built from 16 residues. Note on this clone: Its target is unknown.

Repertoires were generated with immunoSEQ multiplex PCR, while TCRdb's copy carries only in-frame clones and drops some. The repertoire has 25,000 to 35,000 clones, less than 90% of them found once; the top ten carry about 3.5%. The sample here was blood, taken before transplantation. The rearrangement links TRBV10-3 to TRBJ2-7; 10 nucleotides line up with TRBD1. The TCR originated in a woman between 18 and 55 years old who later had graft-versus-host disease after an allogeneic stem cell transplant. The DNA of the CDR3 is TGTGCCATCAGTGTAGTTGCCGGGACAGGGGCGAACGAGCAGTACTTC. Translating it yields CAISVVAGTGANEQYF.